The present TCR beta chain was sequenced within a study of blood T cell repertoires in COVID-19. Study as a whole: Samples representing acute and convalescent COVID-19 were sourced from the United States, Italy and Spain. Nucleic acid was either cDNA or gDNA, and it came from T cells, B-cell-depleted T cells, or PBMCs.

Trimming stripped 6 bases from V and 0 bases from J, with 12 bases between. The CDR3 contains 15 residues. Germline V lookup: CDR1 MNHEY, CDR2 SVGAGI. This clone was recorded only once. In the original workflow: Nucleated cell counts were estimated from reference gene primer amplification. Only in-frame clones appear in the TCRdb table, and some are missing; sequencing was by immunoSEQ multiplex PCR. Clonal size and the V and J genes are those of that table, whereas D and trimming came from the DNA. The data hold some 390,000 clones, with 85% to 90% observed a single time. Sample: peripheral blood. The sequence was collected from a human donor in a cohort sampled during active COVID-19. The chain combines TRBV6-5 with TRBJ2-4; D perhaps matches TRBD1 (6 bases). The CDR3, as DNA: TGTGCCAGCAGCCAACCAGGGGTAGCCAAAAACATTCAGTACTTC. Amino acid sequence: CASSQPGVAKNIQYF.